The count of the clone carrying this TCR beta chain is one. The antigen remains unidentified. The same CDR3 also results from other DNA sequences found in this sample. Authors' processing steps: For the immunoSEQ data, sequences were junction-only without quality scores, so filtering differed. Here immunoSEQ multiplex PCR was the method, and the copy in TCRdb shows in-frame clones only, minus some. V and J calls and clone size are as listed in that table; D and trimming were resolved from the DNA. The repertoire holds about 1.5 million clones, around 98% seen once, with about 0.4% in the top ten. In germline, CDR1 is SGHRS, CDR2 YFSETQ. This CDR3 is built from 13 residues. V lost 0 bases to trimming and J lost 3 bases, with 6 bases between them. The data were taken from a study of shared clonotypes between healthy human individuals. Study at large: There were three CD4 naive, three CD4 memory, two CD8 naive and one CD8 memory plates per donor.

Study-level findings and limits: Generation probability values for non-shared clonotypes were lower than those for clonotypes shared by all four donors.

The sample consisted of naive CD4+ T cells sorted from blood. Subset specified: CD45RA+ positively selected. This TCR derives from a man aged 25 to 40 in good health. The V and J genes are TRBV5-1 and TRBJ2-5; D ambiguous. CDR3 protein: CASSLAQKETQYF. DNA for the CDR3: TGCGCCAGCAGCTTGGCACAGAAAGAGACCCAGTACTTC.